The table lists the clone carrying this T cell receptor (beta chain) with a few counts. Its antigen is currently unknown. The data stem from a study of T cell repertoires in cytomegalovirus infection. Study-level findings and limits: The response measured ex vivo was dominated by TCR beta clonotypes (HLA-C-restricted and CMV-specific). The study identified carriers of CMV plus the relevant HLA from cumulative public TCR beta family frequency.

A single record per CDR3 protein comes from TCRdb applying MiXCR to the reads. The data hold about 320,000 distinct CDR3 sequences, with over 7.5% observed a single time. The CDR3 is 13 residues long. The germline V gene has CDR1 KGHDR and CDR2 SFDVKD. V lost 7 bases to trimming and J lost 7 bases, with 13 bases between them. This clonotype was sampled from a human donor in good health (CMV status not recorded). Some clones in this sample may be carry-over from other donors' samples. Sequenced material: PBMCs. The rearrangement joins TRBV24-1 to TRBJ2-1, with D uncertain. CDR3 residues: CATRDGGGNEQFF. For the CDR3, the DNA is TGTGCCACCAGAGATGGCGGCGGTAATGAGCAGTTCTTC.